This T cell receptor (beta chain) originates from a study of Graves' ophthalmopathy and Graves' hyperthyroidism. CDR3 regions of TCR beta were amplified from RNA transcripts. A first-round RT-PCR used HTBI primers, followed by a second-round multiplex PCR. MiXCR, applied by TCRdb to the multiplex PCR reads, yields one record per CDR3 protein. Of approximately 700,000 distinct CDR3 sequences in the sample, around 40% were seen once. Study-wide results and limits: Ophthalmopathy progression cases were predicted by the model with approximately 71% sensitivity and approximately 76% specificity.

Details on this clonotype: Its antigen is unknown.

Having ophthalmopathy, the donors showed moderate-to-severe activity, CAS ≥3 and NOSPECS ≥4, with disease lasting under 3 months. Other autoimmune diseases, uncontrolled infections, pregnancy and lactation each led to patient exclusion. PBMCs were obtained from roughly 9.9 ml of fresh peripheral blood. Per germline, CDR1 SGHDT and CDR2 YYEEEE. This CDR3 has 16 residues. Losses at the gene ends were 2 bases for V and 1 base for J; bases not matched to a gene: 5. The sample taken for sequencing was peripheral blood. The rearrangement links TRBV5-6 to TRBJ2-7, with TRBD1 matching over 11 bases. This TCR came from an adult man with Graves' ophthalmopathy. CDR3 in DNA: TGTGCCAGCAGCTTAGGACAGGGGGCAGTATCCTACGAGCAGTACTTC. Encoded protein: CASSLGQGAVSYEQYF.